These T cell receptor beta chains were read from a single sample in a study of CD8 T cells in ankylosing spondylitis. TCRdb reprocessed the 5' RACE reads with MiXCR, giving one entry per CDR3 protein. In the table there are 160,000 or so distinct CDR3 sequences, 9.8% of which are singletons. Sequencing was done on a sample of blood, either unsorted or a sorted T cell fraction (not recorded which). These receptors originate from a female donor with ankylosing spondylitis or in good health (not recorded which). Each CDR3 is given with its conserved first and last residue. A D gene is named only where the DNA matches it firmly. The listing skips clone size in some rows; elsewhere it reads once, few, many or a size class.

size	D	V	J	DNA	CDR3
few	.	TRBV13	TRBJ2-5	TGTGCCAGCAACTCGGGGCGAGAGACCCAGTACTTC	CASNSGRETQYF
many	.	TRBV10-2	TRBJ2-4	TGCGCCAGCAGATCCGAGGACCTAGCCAAAAACATTCAGTACTTC	CASRSEDLAKNIQYF
.	.	TRBV3-1	TRBJ2-7	TGTGCCAGCAGCCAAGAGGAACAGGCAAGTTACGAGCAGTACTTC	CASSQEEQASYEQYF
few	.	TRBV6-2/TRBV6-3	TRBJ2-1	TGTGCCAGCAGTTACCCCCCCAGGGGCAATGAGCAGTTCTTC	CASSYPPRGNEQFF
.	.	TRBV3-1	TRBJ2-3	TGTGCCAGCAGCCCGACTAGTTTGACAGATACGCAGTATTTT	CASSPTSLTDTQYF
few	.	TRBV7-9	TRBJ1-2	TGTGCCAGCAGCCCTCCGTTACAGGGTGATAATGGCTACACCTTC	CASSPPLQGDNGYTF
few	.	TRBV30	TRBJ1-1	TGTGCCTGGAGTGTCCCGGGGGGGATTGAAGCTTTCTTT	CAWSVPGGIEAFF
few	.	TRBV7-2	TRBJ2-7	TGTGCCAGCACCGATACTGGCTACGAGCAGTACTTC	CASTDTGYEQYF
.	.	TRBV3-1	TRBJ2-2	TGTGCCAGCAGCTCAGCGGAGAGCACCGGGGAGCTGTTTTTT	CASSSAESTGELFF
few	TRBD1	TRBV6-6	TRBJ2-7	TGTGCCAGCGGGACAGGGGATTCCGAGCAGTACTTC	CASGTGDSEQYF
many	TRBD2	TRBV28	TRBJ2-7	TGTGCCAGCCGGGGGGGTTCCTACGAGCAGTACTTC	CASRGGSYEQYF
few	TRBD2	TRBV11-2	TRBJ2-7	TGTGCCAGCAGGTCGGGGGGAGGCTACGAGCAGTACTTC	CASRSGGGYEQYF
few	.	TRBV12-3/TRBV12-4	TRBJ2-1	TGTGCCAGCAGCCGGGGACCTTCCAATGAGCAGTTCTTC	CASSRGPSNEQFF
.	.	TRBV2	TRBJ2-3	TGTGCCAGCATAGAGTCCGATACGCAGTATTTT	CASIESDTQYF
few	.	TRBV2	TRBJ2-1	TGTGCCAGCAGTGAAGGCCTACTCTCCTACAATGAGCAGTTCTTC	CASSEGLLSYNEQFF
.	TRBD2	TRBV5-6	TRBJ2-5	TGTGCCAGCGCCCCGGGCCTAGCGGTGATGAAAGAGACCCAGTACTTC	CASAPGLAVMKETQYF
few	TRBD1	TRBV9	TRBJ2-2	TGTGCCAGCAGCGTAGGACAGGGGACCGGGGAGCTGTTTTTT	CASSVGQGTGELFF
.	.	TRBV28	TRBJ1-2	TGTGCCAGCACGCCCGGTTCTAACTATGGCTACACCTTC	CASTPGSNYGYTF
.	.	TRBV21-1	TRBJ2-4	TGTGCCAGCAGCGCGCGGTCGGCCAAAAACATTCAGTACTTC	CASSARSAKNIQYF
few	.	TRBV11-2	TRBJ2-7	TGTGCCAGCAGCTCTCCTAAGTCCTACGAGCAGTACTTC	CASSSPKSYEQYF
few	TRBD1	TRBV24-1	TRBJ2-2	TGTGCCACCATGCAGGGGGACACCGGGGAGCTGTTTTTT	CATMQGDTGELFF
few	.	TRBV27	TRBJ1-3	TGTGCCAGCAGTTTATTGGGGGGGCCGAGCTCTGGAAACACCATATATTTT	CASSLLGGPSSGNTIYF
.	.	TRBV6-5	TRBJ2-2	TGTGCCACCAGTTACCGGGGGCGCAGGCCCGGGGAGCTGTTTTTT	CATSYRGRRPGELFF
many	TRBD2	TRBV12-3/TRBV12-4	TRBJ2-2	TGTGCCAGCACCGAATCGACTAGCGGGGACACCGGGGAGCTGTTTTTT	CASTESTSGDTGELFF
few	.	TRBV7-9	TRBJ2-3	TGTGCCAGCAGCTCTAGTCAAGATACGCAGTATTTT	CASSSSQDTQYF
.	TRBD1	TRBV5-1	TRBJ2-7	TGCGCCAGCAGCAGGGGACAGGGGCCGGTATTTGTTTACGAGCAGTACTTC	CASSRGQGPVFVYEQYF
.	.	TRBV4-3	TRBJ2-7	TGCGCCAGCAGCCAAGAAGCCTCCGAATTCCACGAGCAGTACTTC	CASSQEASEFHEQYF
few	TRBD2	TRBV9	TRBJ2-1	TGTGCCAGCAGCGTAGGACTAGCGGGATTCAATGAGCAGTTCTTC	CASSVGLAGFNEQFF
many	.	TRBV24-1	TRBJ2-7	TGTGCCACCAGTGATCGGACAGCTCCCTACGAGCAGTACTTC	CATSDRTAPYEQYF
.	TRBD2	TRBV30	TRBJ2-3	TGTGCCTGCGGACTAGCGGTATCTAGCACAGATACGCAGTATTTT	CACGLAVSSTDTQYF
.	TRBD1	TRBV4-3	TRBJ2-1	TGCGCCAGCAGCCAAGATTCGCAGGGGGCAGGTAATGAGCAGTTCTTC	CASSQDSQGAGNEQFF
few	.	TRBV18	TRBJ1-5	TGTGCCAGCTCACCAACGGGAAGAGGGAGCAATCAGCCCCAGCATTTT	CASSPTGRGSNQPQHF
.	.	TRBV12-3/TRBV12-4	TRBJ2-1	TGTGCCAGCAGTTTCTCCATGGGGGCTAAGATTGAGCAGTTCTTC	CASSFSMGAKIEQFF
few	.	TRBV10-3	TRBJ1-2	TGTGCCTCCCTGGGGGGGAAGGGCTACACCTTC	CASLGGKGYTF
.	.	TRBV20-1	TRBJ1-1	TGCAGTGCTAATCCGGACGTTGAAGCTTTCTTT	CSANPDVEAFF
few	.	TRBV30	TRBJ2-7	TGTGCCTGGAACCCTGGGCTGAGGGTCGAGCAGTACTTC	CAWNPGLRVEQYF
.	.	TRBV6-5	TRBJ1-2	TGTGCCAGCAGTTCCTCCCCGGATTACGCTAACTATGGCTACACCTTC	CASSSSPDYANYGYTF
.	.	TRBV4-1	TRBJ1-2	TGCGCCAGCAGTCAAGTAAGGGGGTCGTTGGATGGCTACACCTTC	CASSQVRGSLDGYTF
.	.	TRBV7-9	TRBJ2-7	TGTGCCAGCAGCTTCTCAACGGGAGAGAACGAGCAGTACTTC	CASSFSTGENEQYF
.	.	TRBV4-1	TRBJ1-1	TGCGCCAGCAGCCAAGATCCAGGGAACACTGAAGCTTTCTTT	CASSQDPGNTEAFF
few	TRBD2	TRBV18	TRBJ2-7	TGTGCCAGCTCACCCGGACTAGCGGGAAGCTCCTACGAGCAGTACTTC	CASSPGLAGSSYEQYF
few	.	TRBV6-2/TRBV6-3	TRBJ2-7	TGTGCCAGCAGTTACCCTAACGAGCAGTACTTC	CASSYPNEQYF
.	.	TRBV19	TRBJ2-7	TGTGCCAGTAGTGGGAGCGGACACTCCTACAATGAGCAGTACTTC	CASSGSGHSYNEQYF
.	.	TRBV29-1	TRBJ1-1	TGCAGCGGGGATATCCTGGAGAACACTGAAGCTTTCTTT	CSGDILENTEAFF